This T cell receptor (beta chain) was identified in a study of blood T cell repertoires in COVID-19. The CDR3 is 14 residues long. Deletions cut 3 bases from V and 2 bases from J, with 10 bases between. Germline CDR1 reads KGHSH; CDR2 reads LQKENI. Sequenced by immunoSEQ multiplex PCR; TCRdb stores in-frame clones only, minus some. Here the sample spans 53,000 or so clones, 90% being singletons. V is TRBV18 and J is TRBJ1-1, with D possibly matching TRBD1 (6 bases). The sample consisted of peripheral blood. This clonotype originated in a man aged 35 to 55 with acute or convalescent COVID-19. CDR3 DNA sequence: TGTGCCAGCTCACCCGGACAGATCAACACTGAAGCTTTCTTT. Protein: CASSPGQINTEAFF.